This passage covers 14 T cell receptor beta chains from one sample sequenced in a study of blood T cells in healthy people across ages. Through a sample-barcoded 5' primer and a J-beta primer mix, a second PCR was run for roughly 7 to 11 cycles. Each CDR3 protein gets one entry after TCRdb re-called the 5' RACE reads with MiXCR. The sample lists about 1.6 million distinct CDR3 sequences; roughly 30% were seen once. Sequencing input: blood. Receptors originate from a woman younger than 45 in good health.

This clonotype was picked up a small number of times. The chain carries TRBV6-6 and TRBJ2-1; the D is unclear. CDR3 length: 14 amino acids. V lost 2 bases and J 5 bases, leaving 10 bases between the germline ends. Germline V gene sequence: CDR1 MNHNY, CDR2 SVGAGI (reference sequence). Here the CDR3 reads CASSYEYTDNEQFF. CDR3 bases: TGTGCCAGCAGTTACGAGTACACAGACAATGAGCAGTTCTTC.

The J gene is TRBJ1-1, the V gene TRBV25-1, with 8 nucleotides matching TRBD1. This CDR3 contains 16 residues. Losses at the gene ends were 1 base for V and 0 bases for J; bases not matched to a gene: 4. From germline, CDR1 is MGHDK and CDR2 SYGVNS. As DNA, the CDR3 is TGTGCCAGCAGTGAATTGACAGGGGCCATGAACACTGAAGCTTTCTTT. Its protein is CASSELTGAMNTEAFF.

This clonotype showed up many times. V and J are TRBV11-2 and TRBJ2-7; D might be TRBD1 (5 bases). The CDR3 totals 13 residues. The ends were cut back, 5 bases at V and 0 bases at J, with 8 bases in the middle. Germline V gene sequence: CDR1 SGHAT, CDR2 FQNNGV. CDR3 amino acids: CASSPRASYEQYF. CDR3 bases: TGTGCCAGCAGCCCCAGGGCCTCCTACGAGCAGTACTTC.

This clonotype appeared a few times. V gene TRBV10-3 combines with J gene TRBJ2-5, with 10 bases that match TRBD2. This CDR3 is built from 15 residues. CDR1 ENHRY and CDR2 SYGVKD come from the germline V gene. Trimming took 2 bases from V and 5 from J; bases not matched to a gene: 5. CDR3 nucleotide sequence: TGTGCCATCAGTGAGGAAACTAGCGGGGCGGAGACCCAGTACTTC. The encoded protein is CAISEETSGAETQYF.

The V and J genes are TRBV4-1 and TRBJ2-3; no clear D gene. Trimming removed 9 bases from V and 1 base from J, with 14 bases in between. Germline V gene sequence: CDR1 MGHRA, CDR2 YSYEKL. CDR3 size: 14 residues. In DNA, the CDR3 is TGCGCCAGTACTGCGGACGGTCGCACAGATACGCAGTATTTT. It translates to CASTADGRTDTQYF.

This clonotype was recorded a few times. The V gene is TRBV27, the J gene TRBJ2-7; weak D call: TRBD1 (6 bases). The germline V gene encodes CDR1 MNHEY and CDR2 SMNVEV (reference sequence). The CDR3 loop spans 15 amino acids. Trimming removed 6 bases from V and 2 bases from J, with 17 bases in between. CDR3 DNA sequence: TGTGCCAGCAGCCAAGGCGTGGACAGTGCCTACGAGCAGTACTTC. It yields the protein CASSQGVDSAYEQYF.

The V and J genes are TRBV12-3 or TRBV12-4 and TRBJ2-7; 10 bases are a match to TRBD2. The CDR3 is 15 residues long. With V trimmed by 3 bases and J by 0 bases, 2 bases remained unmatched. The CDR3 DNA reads TGTGCCAGCAGTTTCGAGCGGGGGGGCTCCTACGAGCAGTACTTC. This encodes CASSFERGGSYEQYF.

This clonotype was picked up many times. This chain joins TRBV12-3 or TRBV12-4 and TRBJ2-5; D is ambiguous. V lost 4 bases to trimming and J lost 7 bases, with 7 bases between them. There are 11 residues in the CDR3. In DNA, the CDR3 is TGTGCCAGCAGTTCCAGTGGGACCCAGTACTTC. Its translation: CASSSSGTQYF.

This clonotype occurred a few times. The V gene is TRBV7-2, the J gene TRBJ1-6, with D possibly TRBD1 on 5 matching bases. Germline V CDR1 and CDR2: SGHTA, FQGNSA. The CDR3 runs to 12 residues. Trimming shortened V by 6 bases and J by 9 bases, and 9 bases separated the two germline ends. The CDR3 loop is CASRRQTSPLHF. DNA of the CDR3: TGTGCCAGCAGACGACAGACTTCACCCCTCCACTTT.

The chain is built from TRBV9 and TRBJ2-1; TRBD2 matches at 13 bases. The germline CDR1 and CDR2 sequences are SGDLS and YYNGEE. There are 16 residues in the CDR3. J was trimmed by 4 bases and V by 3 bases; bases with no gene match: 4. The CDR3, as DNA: TGTGCCAGCAGCGGACTAGCGGGGGGTCAGTACAATGAGCAGTTCTTC. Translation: CASSGLAGGQYNEQFF.

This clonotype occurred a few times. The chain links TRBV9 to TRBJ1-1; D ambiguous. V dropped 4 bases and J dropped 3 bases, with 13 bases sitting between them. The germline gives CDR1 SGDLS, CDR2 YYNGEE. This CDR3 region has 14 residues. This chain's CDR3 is CASSPSTLHTEAFF. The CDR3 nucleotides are TGTGCCAGCAGCCCCTCGACACTGCACACTGAAGCTTTCTTT.

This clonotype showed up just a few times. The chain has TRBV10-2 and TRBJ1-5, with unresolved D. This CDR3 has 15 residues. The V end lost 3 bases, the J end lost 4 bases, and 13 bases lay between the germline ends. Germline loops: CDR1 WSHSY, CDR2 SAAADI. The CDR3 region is CASSDMTGRNQPQHF. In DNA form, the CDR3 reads TGCGCCAGCAGTGATATGACCGGGAGGAATCAGCCCCAGCATTTT.

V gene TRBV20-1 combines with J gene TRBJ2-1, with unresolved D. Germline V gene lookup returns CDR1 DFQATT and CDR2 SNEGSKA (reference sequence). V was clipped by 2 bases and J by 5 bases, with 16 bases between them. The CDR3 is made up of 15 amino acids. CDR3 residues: CSARSPGQTHNEQFF. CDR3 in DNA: TGCAGTGCTAGATCCCCGGGTCAAACGCACAATGAGCAGTTCTTC.

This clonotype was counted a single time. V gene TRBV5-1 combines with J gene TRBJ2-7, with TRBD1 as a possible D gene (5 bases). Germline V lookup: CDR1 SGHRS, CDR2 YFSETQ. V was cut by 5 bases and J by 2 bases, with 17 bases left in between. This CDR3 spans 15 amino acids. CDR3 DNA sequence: TGCGCCAGCAGGTATGACAGCGATCCTCCCTACGAGCAGTACTTC. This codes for CASRYDSDPPYEQYF. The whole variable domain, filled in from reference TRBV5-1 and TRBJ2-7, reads KAGVTQTPRYLIKTRGQQVTLSCSPISGHRSVSWYQQTPGQGLQFLFEYFSETQRNKGNFPGRFSGRQFSNSRSEMNVSTLELGDSALYLCASRYDSDPPYEQYFGPGTRLTVT.